The 22 T cell receptor beta chains given below trace back to one sample, sequenced in a study of blood T cell repertoires in COVID-19. The table came from immunoSEQ multiplex PCR; TCRdb's copy has only in-frame clones and leaves some out. This sample yields 250,000 or so clones, of which around 90% are seen a single time; about 2.9% belongs to the top ten. Input material: PBMCs or T cells enriched from blood (not recorded which). These TCRs come from a middle-aged woman who had been exposed to COVID-19.

V gene TRBV18 combines with J gene TRBJ1-6; D is unclear. The CDR3 sequence is 14 residues long. V dropped 3 bases and J dropped 8 bases, with 11 bases sitting between them. CDR1 is KGHSH and CDR2 is LQKENI in the germline V gene. Written as DNA, the CDR3 is TGTGCCAGCTCACCCAGCCAGCAGGATTCACCCCTCCACTTT. Amino acid sequence: CASSPSQQDSPLHF.

V gene TRBV4-3 combines with J gene TRBJ2-3, with 8 bases aligning to TRBD2. The length of the CDR3 is 16 residues. Germline-derived CDR1 and CDR2 are LGHNA and YSLEER. V gave up 0 bases and J gave up 3 bases; unmatched junction bases: 5. CDR3 in amino acids: CASSQEPGGRTDTQYF. DNA for the CDR3: TGCGCCAGCAGCCAAGAGCCGGGGGGGCGGACAGATACGCAGTATTTT.

The chain combines TRBV28 with TRBJ1-2; TRBD1 matches at 7 bases. Losses at the gene ends were 5 bases for V and 3 bases for J; bases not matched to a gene: 9. Germline assignment: CDR1 MDHEN and CDR2 SYDVKM. CDR3 length: 15 residues. CDR3 region: CASSPLEGGYYGYTF. The CDR3 DNA sequence: TGTGCCAGCAGTCCTCTAGAAGGGGGCTACTATGGCTACACCTTC.

The gene calls are TRBV10-3 and TRBJ1-1, with D possibly matching TRBD1 (6 bases). Germline V lookup: CDR1 ENHRY, CDR2 SYGVKD. V was shortened by 7 bases and J by 5 bases, with 14 bases between the two germline ends. CDR3 length: 13 amino acids. In DNA, the CDR3 is TGTGCCATCAAGACAGGAATGATAACTGAAGCTTTCTTT. Amino acids: CAIKTGMITEAFF.

The rearrangement links TRBV15 to TRBJ1-1; D is unresolved. This CDR3 is built from 14 residues. Trimming shortened V by 0 bases and J by 3 bases, and 8 bases separated the two germline ends. In germline, CDR1 is LNHNV, CDR2 YYDKDF (reference sequence). CDR3 residues: CATSREGRDTEAFF. CDR3 nucleotides: TGTGCCACCAGCAGAGAGGGGAGGGACACTGAAGCTTTCTTT.

In this sample, this clone turned up a few times. This chain joins TRBV3-1 (or the pseudogene TRBV3-2) and TRBJ1-1; 7 positions agree with TRBD1. The CDR3 is 14 residues long. CDR1 LGHDT and CDR2 YNNKEL come from the germline V gene (reference sequence). V lost 6 bases, J lost 4 bases, and 8 bases stayed unmatched. Here the CDR3 reads CASRDTGAGTEAFF. CDR3 nucleotide sequence: TGTGCCAGCAGGGACACAGGGGCGGGCACTGAAGCTTTCTTT.

The chain has TRBV7-2 and TRBJ2-5; D is possibly TRBD2 (5 bases). Germline V gives CDR1 SGHTA, CDR2 FQGNSA. The CDR3 contains 14 residues. V was shortened by 5 bases and J by 1 base, with 11 bases between the two germline ends. The CDR3 DNA is TGTGCCAGCAGCCCGCTCGGAGGCCAAGAGACCCAGTACTTC. Protein product: CASSPLGGQETQYF. The full variable domain, in which reference TRBV7-2 and TRBJ2-5 provide the parts outside the CDR3, is GAGVSQSPSNKVTEKGKDVELRCDPISGHTALYWYRQSLGQGLEFLIYFQGNSAPDKSGLPSDRFSAERTGGSVSTLTIQRTQQEDSAVYLCASSPLGGQETQYFGPGTRLLVL.

The V call is TRBV3-1 (or the pseudogene TRBV3-2), the J call TRBJ1-1; no clear D gene. The CDR3 runs 17 residues. Trimming took 1 base from V and 5 from J, leaving 20 bases between them. Germline values: CDR1 LGHDT, CDR2 YNNKEL (reference sequence). The CDR3 loop reads CASSQVLGPRERTEAFF. CDR3 nucleotides: TGTGCCAGCAGCCAAGTTCTCGGGCCCCGGGAGAGAACTGAAGCTTTCTTT.

The chain links TRBV27 to TRBJ2-5; the match to TRBD2 covers 7 bases. This CDR3 contains 15 residues. V dropped 3 bases and J dropped 5; count of bases not matched to a gene: 9. The V gene's germline CDR1 is MNHEY and CDR2 SMNVEV (reference sequence). Here the CDR3 reads CASSFGGGLVETQYF. Written as DNA, the CDR3 is TGTGCCAGCAGTTTTGGGGGGGGGTTAGTTGAGACCCAGTACTTC.

The chain combines TRBV3-1 (or the pseudogene TRBV3-2) with TRBJ2-2, with 7 bases lining up with TRBD2. Germline V gives CDR1 LGHDT, CDR2 YNNKEL (reference sequence). V shed 8 bases and J 4 bases; nucleotides not matched to a gene: 7. The CDR3 contains 14 residues. The CDR3 DNA reads as TGTGCCAGCCAAGGACTAGGAGGCACCGGGGAGCTGTTTTTT. Protein: CASQGLGGTGELFF.

The chain employs TRBV3-1 (or the pseudogene TRBV3-2) and TRBJ1-2; no reliable D call. CDR1 is LGHDT and CDR2 is YNNKEL in the germline V gene (reference sequence). V dropped 4 bases and J dropped 4 bases, with 4 bases sitting between them. CDR3 length: 11 residues. CDR3 in DNA: TGTGCCAGCAGCCGACTCTATGGCTACACCTTC. This gives the protein CASSRLYGYTF.

V is TRBV6-2 or TRBV6-3 and J is TRBJ1-1; a possible D gene is TRBD1 (5 bases). V gave up 4 bases and J gave up 2 bases, with 5 bases separating them. From germline, CDR1 is MNHEY and CDR2 SVGEGT. The CDR3 consists of 12 residues. The CDR3 loop reads CASSWGNTEAFF. The CDR3 coding sequence is TGTGCCAGCAGTTGGGGCAACACTGAAGCTTTCTTT.

The chain links TRBV27 to TRBJ1-2, with 9 bases that match TRBD1. Per germline, CDR1 MNHEY and CDR2 SMNVEV (reference sequence). CDR3 length equals 17 residues. V shed 5 bases, J shed 4 bases, and the junction held 14 bases outside the gene matches. This chain's CDR3 is CASSPGQGRIFTYGYTF. For the CDR3, the DNA is TGTGCCAGCAGTCCGGGACAGGGTCGGATTTTTACCTATGGCTACACCTTC.

This clone has more than one count but fewer than ten. The chain recombines TRBV25-1 with TRBJ2-2, with 13 bases aligning to TRBD2. The CDR3 has 16 amino acids. Germline assignment: CDR1 MGHDK and CDR2 SYGVNS. With 3 bases clipped from V and 2 bases from J, the junction kept 0 bases outside the gene matches. The CDR3 spells CASSEGLAGNTGELFF. The CDR3 region has the DNA TGTGCCAGCAGTGAGGGACTAGCGGGAAACACCGGGGAGCTGTTTTTT.

This rearrangement joins TRBV29-1 to TRBJ1-2; the D is unclear. Trimming pared 6 bases from V and 1 base from J, leaving 12 bases between. Germline V CDR1 and CDR2: SQVTM, ANQGSEA. The CDR3 loop spans 13 amino acids. The chain's CDR3 is CSVRQLFNYGYTF. The CDR3 DNA reads TGCAGCGTCCGTCAGTTGTTTAACTATGGCTACACCTTC.

The chain combines TRBV7-3 with TRBJ2-2, with a possible D match to TRBD2 (6 bases). The CDR3 sequence is 16 residues long. Germline CDR1 is SGHTA and CDR2 is FQGTGA. Trimming cost V 5 bases and J 6 bases, with 19 bases left between them. The CDR3, as DNA: TGTGCCAGCAGCCAAGTTGTGGGGACTTCGGCCGGGGAGCTGTTTTTT. Protein product: CASSQVVGTSAGELFF. Filled out from reference TRBV7-3 and TRBJ2-2, the complete variable domain reads GAGVSQTPSNKVTEKGKYVELRCDPISGHTALYWYRQSLGQGPEFLIYFQGTGAADDSGLPNDRFFAVRPEGSVSTLKIQRTERGDSAVYLCASSQVVGTSAGELFFGEGSRLTVL.

The chain is built from TRBV6-2 or TRBV6-3 and TRBJ2-2, with TRBD1 identical over 7 bases. This CDR3 has 13 amino acids. The V gene end was trimmed by 5 bases and the J gene end by 6 bases; junction bases not matched to a gene: 3. Germline V gives CDR1 MNHEY, CDR2 SVGEGT. In DNA form, the CDR3 reads TGTGCCAGCAGTAACGACAGGGCCGGGGAGCTGTTTTTT. This translates into CASSNDRAGELFF.

The CDR3 region is CASSVEAGGSVGHGEQFF. CDR3 sequence (DNA): TGTGCCAGCAGCGTAGAGGCAGGGGGTAGCGTCGGTCATGGTGAGCAGTTCTTC. This chain uses TRBV9 with TRBJ2-1, with 7 positions matching TRBD1. The germline CDR1 and CDR2 sequences are SGDLS and YYNGEE. The CDR3 runs to 18 residues. V lost 0 bases and J lost 9; bases outside the gene matches: 18.

This sequence joins TRBV19 and TRBJ1-5; no definite D call. The length of the CDR3 is 12 residues. V lost 6 bases and J lost 7, with 10 bases in between. Germline lookup yields CDR1 LNHDA and CDR2 SQIVND (reference sequence). The CDR3 region is CASRRGSQPQHF. The CDR3 DNA sequence: TGTGCCAGTAGACGCGGGTCGCAGCCCCAGCATTTT.

This clone was detected only a few times. J is TRBJ2-2 and V is TRBV25-1; 7 positions agree with TRBD2. The V gene end was trimmed by 5 bases and the J gene end by 2 bases; junction bases not matched to a gene: 8. The CDR3 is made up of 16 amino acids. Looked up from germline, CDR1 is MGHDK and CDR2 is SYGVNS. The DNA for the CDR3 is TGTGCCAGCAGTCCCTGGGGGGGACTCAACACCGGGGAGCTGTTTTTT. Its translation is CASSPWGGLNTGELFF.

The gene calls are TRBV9 and TRBJ2-1; unclear D gene. The ends were cut back, 2 bases at V and 0 bases at J, with 6 bases in the middle. The CDR3 is made up of 14 amino acids. Germline CDR1 is SGDLS and CDR2 is YYNGEE. Written as DNA, the CDR3 is TGTGCCAGCAGCGTGACTGGCTCCTACAATGAGCAGTTCTTC. Translating it yields CASSVTGSYNEQFF. The full variable domain, rest sourced from reference TRBV9 and TRBJ2-1, is DSGVTQTPKHLITATGQRVTLRCSPRSGDLSVYWYQQSLDQGLQFLIQYYNGEERAKGNILERFSAQQFPDLHSELNLSSLELGDSALYFCASSVTGSYNEQFFGPGTRLTVL.

This chain uses TRBV3-1 (or the pseudogene TRBV3-2) with TRBJ1-2, with 7 bases fitting TRBD1. V dropped 2 bases and J dropped 8; count of bases not matched to a gene: 14. CDR3 length equals 16 residues. Looked up from germline, CDR1 is LGHDT and CDR2 is YNNKEL (reference sequence). In nucleotides, the CDR3 is TGTGCCAGCAGCCAAACCTCAGGGGGAGGAAAAATCGGCTACACCTTC. This gives the protein CASSQTSGGGKIGYTF.